The 14 T cell receptor beta chains given below trace back to one sample, sequenced in a study of blood T cell repertoires in COVID-19. Profiled with immunoSEQ multiplex PCR; TCRdb holds only in-frame clones, not every one. The repertoire consists of some 200,000 clones, with less than 90% occurring once and the leading ten covering 2.5% to 3%. Material for sequencing was PBMCs or T cells enriched from blood (not recorded which). These receptor sequences come from a woman aged 30 to 39 who had recovered from COVID-19.

CDR3 coding DNA: TGTGCCAGCAGCTTAGCCTCAGCGGGGGGGACCCGTGGGCAGTTCTTC. Amino acids: CASSLASAGGTRGQFF. The chain combines TRBV7-2 with TRBJ2-1, with 10 bases identical to TRBD2. Germline V gene lookup returns CDR1 SGHTA and CDR2 FQGNSA. The V segment lost 0 bases and the J segment 12 bases; nucleotides outside the gene matches: 11. CDR3 length equals 16 residues.

The chain links TRBV4-1 to TRBJ1-5; D not certain. CDR3 length: 16 amino acids. Germline CDR1 and CDR2: MGHRA and YSYEKL. The V end lost 0 bases, the J end lost 3 bases, and 12 bases lay between the germline ends. DNA of the CDR3: TGCGCCAGCAGCCAAGATATATCAGGTCTCAATCAGCCCCAGCATTTT. As protein: CASSQDISGLNQPQHF.

The chain joins TRBV5-1 to TRBJ1-2; no firm D call. Trimming pared 1 base from V and 2 bases from J, leaving 9 bases between. Germline V gives CDR1 SGHRS, CDR2 YFSETQ. The CDR3 sequence is 14 residues long. As DNA, the CDR3 is TGCGCCAGCAGCTTGCGCGAAGTAAACTATGGCTACACCTTC. As protein: CASSLREVNYGYTF.

This clone was seen once. The CDR3: CASSLLGGGLQETQYF. The CDR3 nucleotides are TGTGCCAGCAGTTTGCTGGGCGGGGGCCTCCAAGAGACCCAGTACTTC. J is TRBJ2-5 and V is TRBV27; possibly TRBD2 for D (7 bases). The CDR3 covers 16 residues. V was cut by 3 bases and J by 1 base, with 15 bases left in between. Germline CDR1 MNHEY, CDR2 SMNVEV (reference sequence).

The chain employs TRBV5-1 and TRBJ1-2; D gene unclear. There are 13 residues in the CDR3. In germline, CDR1 is SGHRS, CDR2 YFSETQ. Trimming cost V 4 bases and J 4 bases, with 11 bases left between them. Here the CDR3 reads CASSAAAGYGYTF. The CDR3 DNA reads as TGCGCCAGCAGCGCGGCGGCGGGCTATGGCTACACCTTC. The full variable domain, rest sourced from reference TRBV5-1 and TRBJ1-2, is KAGVTQTPRYLIKTRGQQVTLSCSPISGHRSVSWYQQTPGQGLQFLFEYFSETQRNKGNFPGRFSGRQFSNSRSEMNVSTLELGDSALYLCASSAAAGYGYTFGSGTRLTVV.

The V call is TRBV7-9, the J call TRBJ2-1, with 8 bases that match TRBD1. Germline V lookup: CDR1 SEHNR, CDR2 FQNEAQ (reference sequence). This CDR3 has 16 amino acids. V lost 5 bases to trimming and J lost 3 bases; unmatched junction nucleotides: 9. The CDR3 spells CASSLTGTGYYNEQFF. The DNA for the CDR3 is TGTGCCAGCAGCCTTACAGGGACAGGATACTACAATGAGCAGTTCTTC.

The chain recombines TRBV23-1 with TRBJ1-4, with D possibly being TRBD1 (5 bases). TRBV23-1 has ORF status, its function being uncertain. With 10 bases removed from V and 6 bases from J, the gap between germline ends came to 21 bases. The length of the CDR3 is 15 residues. CDR3 sequence reads: CATLLLAQGDEKLFF. CDR3 sequence (DNA): TGCGCCACCCTATTACTCGCGCAGGGCGATGAAAAACTGTTTTTT.

The genes are TRBV15 and TRBJ2-7, with unresolved D. The CDR3 runs 15 residues. Germline values: CDR1 LNHNV, CDR2 YYDKDF (reference sequence). V was shortened by 1 base and J by 0 bases, with 10 bases between the two germline ends. The chain's CDR3 is CATSRGGLRSYEQYF. Here the CDR3 DNA reads TGTGCCACCAGCAGAGGTGGCTTACGCTCCTACGAGCAGTACTTC.

The chain carries TRBV4-3 and TRBJ1-4; 8 bases map to TRBD1. Trimming removed 6 bases from V and 4 bases from J; junction bases left unmatched: 7. This CDR3 region has 15 residues. Germline loops: CDR1 LGHNA, CDR2 YSLEER. CDR3 in DNA: TGCGCCAGCAGAAACAGGGGGGACCTTAATGAAAAACTGTTTTTT. Protein: CASRNRGDLNEKLFF.

The V gene is TRBV6-1, the J gene TRBJ1-1; D not certain. The CDR3 length is 15 residues. Germline CDR1 MNHNS, CDR2 SASEGT. V lost 2 bases and J lost 1, with 11 bases in between. The CDR3 sequence is CASSEFLKRNTEAFF. Here the CDR3 DNA reads TGTGCCAGCAGTGAATTTCTGAAGAGGAACACTGAAGCTTTCTTT.

The chain has TRBV5-1 and TRBJ2-5, with a tentative D call TRBD2 (6 bases). Trimming took 4 bases from V and 5 from J, leaving 15 bases between them. The CDR3 is 14 residues long. Germline V CDR1 and CDR2: SGHRS, YFSETQ. The CDR3 reads CASSPRTTRETQYF. The DNA for the CDR3 is TGCGCCAGCAGCCCGCGGACTACCCGGGAGACCCAGTACTTC.

V is TRBV4-2 and J is TRBJ1-1, with D possibly matching TRBD1 (6 bases). Germline values: CDR1 LGHNA, CDR2 YNFKEQ. Trimming took off 7 bases at V and 11 bases at J, with 14 bases between the two ends. The CDR3 sequence is 11 residues long. The CDR3 DNA reads as TGTGCCAGCACCACCAGCCAGGGGGCTTTCTTT. Encoded protein: CASTTSQGAFF.

V and J are TRBV7-3 and TRBJ1-1, with TRBD1 as a possible D gene (5 bases). V lost 6 bases to trimming and J lost 1 base, with 12 bases between them. The CDR3 covers 14 residues. Germline V gives CDR1 SGHTA, CDR2 FQGTGA. The CDR3 DNA reads as TGTGCCAGCAGTTCTTTCAGGGAGAACACTGAAGCTTTCTTT. This gives the protein CASSSFRENTEAFF. The variable domain in full, completed from reference TRBV7-3 and TRBJ1-1, reads GAGVSQTPSNKVTEKGKYVELRCDPISGHTALYWYRQSLGQGPEFLIYFQGTGAADDSGLPNDRFFAVRPEGSVSTLKIQRTERGDSAVYLCASSSFRENTEAFFGQGTRLTVV.

This chain joins TRBV4-3 and TRBJ2-4; 9 nucleotides align to TRBD1. Germline V gene lookup returns CDR1 LGHNA and CDR2 YSLEER. The CDR3 loop spans 14 amino acids. The ends lost 3 bases at V and 4 bases at J; junction bases unmatched: 1. The CDR3 sequence: CASSHDRGKNIQYF. CDR3 in DNA: TGCGCCAGCAGCCACGACAGGGGGAAAAACATTCAGTACTTC.